This T cell receptor (beta chain) was identified in a study of blood T cell repertoires in COVID-19. The length of the CDR3 is 12 residues. Trimming left V 5 bases short and J 7 bases short, with 11 bases between. CDR1 and CDR2 from the germline V gene are MDHEN and SYDVKM. The table came from immunoSEQ multiplex PCR; TCRdb's copy has only in-frame clones and leaves some out. Here the sample spans more than 150,000 clones, approximately 94% being singletons. The rearrangement links TRBV28 to TRBJ1-1; D is uncertain. This clonotype was obtained from a man between 25 and 39 years old with COVID-19, enrolled during active disease. Sequences were obtained from peripheral blood. The CDR3 nucleotides read TGTGCCAGCAGTCGTACAGAGCTTGAAGCTTTCTTT. Protein: CASSRTELEAFF.